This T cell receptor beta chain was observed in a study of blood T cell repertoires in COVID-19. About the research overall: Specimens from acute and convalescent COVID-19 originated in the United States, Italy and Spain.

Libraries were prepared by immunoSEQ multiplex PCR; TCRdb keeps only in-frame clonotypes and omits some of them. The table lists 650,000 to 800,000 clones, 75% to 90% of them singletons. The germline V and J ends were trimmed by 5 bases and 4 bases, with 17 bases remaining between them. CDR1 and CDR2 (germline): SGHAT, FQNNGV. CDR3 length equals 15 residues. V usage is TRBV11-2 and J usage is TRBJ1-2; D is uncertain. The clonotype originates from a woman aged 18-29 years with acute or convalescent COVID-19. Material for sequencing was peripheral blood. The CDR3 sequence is CASSPQRDNSYGYTF. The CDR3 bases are TGTGCCAGCAGCCCACAACGTGACAACTCCTATGGCTACACCTTC.